The rows below give T cell receptor beta chains drawn from one sample of a study of blood T cell repertoires in COVID-19. The assay was immunoSEQ multiplex PCR, and TCRdb's table has in-frame clones only and misses some. Here the sample spans roughly 140,000 clones, 84% being singletons. Sequencing was carried out using peripheral blood. The source of these receptors is a human donor in a cohort sampled during active COVID-19. CDR3s include the opening cysteine and the closing phenylalanine or tryptophan. D genes are given only for firm matches. Some rows mark clone size as missing; the rest say once, few, many or name a class of expanded clone.

-	TRBV6-5	TRBJ1-1	TRBD1	CASNHRGWDTEAFF	TGTGCCAGCAATCACAGGGGTTGGGACACTGAAGCTTTCTTT
once	TRBV6-1	TRBJ1-5	-	CASSEYRTGNQPQHF	TGTGCCAGCAGTGAATATCGTACAGGCAATCAGCCCCAGCATTTT
once	TRBV3-1/TRBV3-2	TRBJ1-1	TRBD1	CASSQPAQGTEAFF	TGTGCCAGCAGCCAACCGGCACAGGGGACTGAAGCTTTCTTT
-	TRBV7-6	TRBJ2-5	TRBD2	CASSLVSPSAGGWETQYF	TGTGCCAGCAGCTTAGTCAGCCCCTCTGCGGGGGGCTGGGAGACCCAGTACTTC
-	TRBV5-1	TRBJ2-2	TRBD1	CASSLDRGAGELFF	TGCGCCAGCAGCTTAGACAGGGGTGCCGGGGAGCTGTTTTTT
-	TRBV9	TRBJ1-1	TRBD1	CASSAGQGYTEAFF	TGTGCCAGCAGCGCGGGACAGGGATACACTGAAGCTTTCTTT
few	TRBV28	TRBJ2-7	-	CAARGALEQYF	TGTGCCGCCCGTGGGGCACTGGAACAGTACTTC
-	TRBV5-1	TRBJ2-3	TRBD2	CASSPGLRTSGGLRGTDTQYF	TGCGCCAGCAGCCCTGGACTGAGGACTAGCGGGGGGCTTAGGGGCACAGATACGCAGTATTTT
-	TRBV6-5	TRBJ1-4	-	CASKDSQNEKLFF	TGTGCCAGCAAGGACAGTCAAAATGAAAAACTGTTTTTT
-	TRBV5-1	TRBJ2-5	-	CASSPGKGWETQYF	TGCGCCAGCAGCCCTGGGAAGGGGTGGGAGACCCAGTACTTC
-	TRBV3-1/TRBV3-2	TRBJ2-5	TRBD2	CASSQATSGGAVETQYF	TGTGCCAGCAGCCAAGCAACTAGCGGGGGGGCCGTAGAGACCCAGTACTTC
-	TRBV15	TRBJ1-5	-	CATSRGWGEGNQPQHF	TGTGCCACCAGCAGGGGGTGGGGCGAGGGCAATCAGCCCCAGCATTTT
-	TRBV7-6	TRBJ2-1	TRBD2	CASSSASGGSNEQFF	TGTGCCAGCAGCTCGGCTAGCGGGGGGTCGAATGAGCAGTTCTTC
once	TRBV5-5	TRBJ2-5	-	CASSLAPRRQETQYF	TGTGCCAGCAGCCTCGCTCCAAGGCGGCAAGAGACCCAGTACTTC
-	TRBV6-5	TRBJ2-7	-	CASSYGGHEQYF	TGTGCCAGCAGTTACGGGGGCCACGAGCAGTACTTC
-	TRBV18	TRBJ2-3	TRBD2	CASSPPGGGLTDTQYF	TGTGCCAGCTCACCACCCGGGGGGGGACTCACAGATACGCAGTATTTT
-	TRBV2	TRBJ1-1	-	CASTEYTEAFF	TGTGCCAGTACAGAGTACACTGAAGCTTTCTTT
-	TRBV18	TRBJ1-6	-	CASSPGGGSPLHF	TGTGCCAGCTCACCAGGGGGAGGGTCACCCCTCCACTTT
-	TRBV9	TRBJ1-2	TRBD1	CASSPWTGGVTGYTF	TGTGCCAGCAGCCCCTGGACAGGGGGCGTAACTGGCTACACCTTC
few	TRBV2	TRBJ2-7	-	CASSEVRGSEQYF	TGTGCCAGCAGTGAAGTGCGGGGAAGTGAGCAGTACTTC
-	TRBV3-1/TRBV3-2	TRBJ2-2	-	CASSPRDITGELFF	TGTGCCAGCAGCCCCAGGGATATCACCGGGGAGCTGTTTTTT
few	TRBV10-2	TRBJ2-2	TRBD2	CASSNDNPGLATGELFF	TGCGCCAGCAGTAACGATAATCCGGGACTAGCGACCGGGGAGCTGTTTTTT
-	TRBV7-2	TRBJ1-2	TRBD1	CASSLGQGGKGNYGYTF	TGTGCCAGCAGCTTAGGACAGGGGGGCAAAGGGAACTATGGCTACACCTTC
-	TRBV12-3/TRBV12-4	TRBJ1-2	-	CASSFWPARVYTF	TGTGCCAGCAGTTTTTGGCCGGCTCGGGTCTACACCTTC
-	TRBV11-2	TRBJ2-1	TRBD1	CASSLAQGYYNEQFF	TGTGCCAGCAGCTTAGCACAGGGGTACTACAATGAGCAGTTCTTC
-	TRBV12-3/TRBV12-4	TRBJ1-2	TRBD1	CASSDEGARGYTF	TGTGCCAGCAGTGACGAGGGGGCGCGGGGCTACACCTTC
-	TRBV9	TRBJ2-7	-	CASSVAGWADEQYF	TGTGCCAGCAGCGTAGCGGGGTGGGCCGACGAGCAGTACTTC
-	TRBV11-2	TRBJ1-6	-	CASSLEIRYSPLHF	TGTGCCAGCAGCTTAGAGATCCGGTATTCACCCCTCCACTTT
few	TRBV5-4	TRBJ2-3	TRBD1	CASSRQGTGEDTQYF	TGTGCCAGCAGCAGACAGGGGACGGGGGAAGATACGCAGTATTTT
-	TRBV9	TRBJ2-3	-	CASSGKGFGTDTQYF	TGTGCCAGCAGCGGTAAGGGGTTCGGCACAGATACGCAGTATTTT
-	TRBV6-5	TRBJ1-1	-	CASSNTGRMNTEAFF	TGTGCCAGCAGCAACACGGGTCGGATGAACACTGAAGCTTTCTTT
few	TRBV6-5	TRBJ2-5	TRBD1	CASSSGQGVTQYF	TGTGCCAGCAGCTCAGGACAGGGAGTGACCCAGTACTTC
-	TRBV19	TRBJ1-2	TRBD1	CASSIAGQGSGYTF	TGTGCCAGTAGTATAGCCGGACAGGGCTCTGGCTACACCTTC
-	TRBV28	TRBJ2-7	-	CASRDRLYEQYF	TGTGCCAGCAGGGACAGACTATACGAGCAGTACTTC
once	TRBV19	TRBJ1-2	-	CASSIDQQGKGYGYTF	TGTGCCAGTAGTATAGACCAACAGGGCAAGGGCTATGGCTACACCTTC
-	TRBV15	TRBJ1-1	-	CATSSRSGAFF	TGTGCCACCAGCAGCCGGAGTGGAGCTTTCTTT
-	TRBV11-2	TRBJ2-2	-	CATQARPGELFF	TGTGCCACCCAAGCTCGTCCGGGGGAGCTGTTTTTT
-	TRBV5-8	TRBJ2-3	-	CASTSRDTQYF	TGTGCCAGCACCTCCCGTGATACGCAGTATTTT
-	TRBV28	TRBJ2-5	TRBD2	CATLTGLAGGTQYF	TGTGCCACCTTAACGGGACTAGCGGGGGGGACCCAGTACTTC
-	TRBV10-2	TRBJ2-2	TRBD2	CASSRETSGRTNTGELFF	TGCGCCAGCAGCCGAGAGACTAGCGGGAGAACGAACACCGGGGAGCTGTTTTTT